The TCR beta chain described here comes from a study of OX40 agonist ivuxolimab in advanced cancers. Here immunoSEQ multiplex PCR was the method, and the copy in TCRdb shows in-frame clones only, minus some. The table lists around 80,000 clones, roughly 90% of them singletons, with over 0.15% in the top ten. The germline CDR1 and CDR2 sequences are SGHRS and YFSETQ. The CDR3 runs 16 residues. The ends lost 4 bases at V and 5 bases at J; junction bases unmatched: 11. Of note for this clone: Other DNA sequences in the sample encode the same CDR3.

Sequencing was performed on CD4+ or CD8+ T cells sorted from blood, taken in a trial of the OX40 agonist ivuxolimab. The chain recombines TRBV5-1 with TRBJ2-5; 10 positions match TRBD2. This TCR derives from an adult with an advanced solid tumor such as melanoma, head and neck, liver or kidney cancer. As DNA, the CDR3 is TGCGCCAGCAGCCAGACTATCAGCGGGGGGGCGGAGACCCAGTACTTC. Translated: CASSQTISGGAETQYF.